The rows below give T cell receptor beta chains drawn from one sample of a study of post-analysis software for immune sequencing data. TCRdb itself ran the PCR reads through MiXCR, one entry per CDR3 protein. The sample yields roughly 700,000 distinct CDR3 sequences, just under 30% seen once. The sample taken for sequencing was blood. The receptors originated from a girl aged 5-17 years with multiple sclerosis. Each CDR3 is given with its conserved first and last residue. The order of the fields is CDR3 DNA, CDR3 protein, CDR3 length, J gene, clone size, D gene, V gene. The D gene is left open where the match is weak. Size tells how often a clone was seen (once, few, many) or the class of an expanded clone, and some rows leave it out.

cdr3_nt: TGCAGTGCTACAGCGGGAGGGCAAGAGGCCCAGTACTTC; cdr3_aa: CSATAGGQEAQYF; cdr3_length: 13; j_call: TRBJ2-7; clone_size: once; d_call: TRBD2; v_call: TRBV20-1
cdr3_nt: TGTGCCGGACAGGGACCCACAGATACGCAGTATTTT; cdr3_aa: CAGQGPTDTQYF; cdr3_length: 12; j_call: TRBJ2-3; clone_size: few; d_call: TRBD1; v_call: TRBV19
cdr3_nt: TGTGCCAGCTCACCACCGTCAGGGGGCCAGTACTTC; cdr3_aa: CASSPPSGGQYF; cdr3_length: 12; j_call: TRBJ2-5; clone_size: NA; d_call: TRBD1; v_call: TRBV18
cdr3_nt: TGTGCCACCGGCAGAGGTTCTGGGCAAGAGACCCAGTACTTC; cdr3_aa: CATGRGSGQETQYF; cdr3_length: 14; j_call: TRBJ2-5; clone_size: NA; d_call: NA; v_call: TRBV15
cdr3_nt: TGTGCCAGCAGCCCCCCCGGGACTAGCGGGGGAAGGCAGTATTTT; cdr3_aa: CASSPPGTSGGRQYF; cdr3_length: 15; j_call: TRBJ2-3; clone_size: NA; d_call: TRBD2; v_call: TRBV7-9
cdr3_nt: TGTGCCAGCAGCCCAACGTATAGCGTAGCCAATGAGCAGTTCTTC; cdr3_aa: CASSPTYSVANEQFF; cdr3_length: 15; j_call: TRBJ2-1; clone_size: NA; d_call: NA; v_call: TRBV9
cdr3_nt: TGTGCCAGCAGTTCCACAGACGGGCTCCGGGAGACCCAGTACTTC; cdr3_aa: CASSSTDGLRETQYF; cdr3_length: 15; j_call: TRBJ2-5; clone_size: NA; d_call: NA; v_call: TRBV28
cdr3_nt: TGTGCCACCAGCAGACGTTCGGGACAGAGCAGTCAGCCCCAGCATTTT; cdr3_aa: CATSRRSGQSSQPQHF; cdr3_length: 16; j_call: TRBJ1-5; clone_size: NA; d_call: TRBD1; v_call: TRBV15
cdr3_nt: TGCAGCGTTGATTACTTAGGGGACAGGGGGGTCAATGAGCAGTTCTTC; cdr3_aa: CSVDYLGDRGVNEQFF; cdr3_length: 16; j_call: TRBJ2-1; clone_size: once; d_call: TRBD1; v_call: TRBV29-1
cdr3_nt: TGTGCCAGCAATTCCTATAATTCACCCCTCCACTTT; cdr3_aa: CASNSYNSPLHF; cdr3_length: 12; j_call: TRBJ1-6; clone_size: NA; d_call: NA; v_call: TRBV25-1
cdr3_nt: TGTGCCAGCAGCTTAATATCCGTGGAGCAGTACTTC; cdr3_aa: CASSLISVEQYF; cdr3_length: 12; j_call: TRBJ2-7; clone_size: NA; d_call: NA; v_call: TRBV7-2
cdr3_nt: TGTGCCAGCAGTTACGTTTCAGGGAGGCGGTATGCGAATCGGAACACTGAAGCTTTCTTT; cdr3_aa: CASSYVSGRRYANRNTEAFF; cdr3_length: 20; j_call: TRBJ1-1; clone_size: few; d_call: NA; v_call: TRBV6-5
cdr3_nt: TGCGCCAGCAGCCTAGGGACTAGCGGGAGAGGTCTCGGAGATACGCAGTATTTT; cdr3_aa: CASSLGTSGRGLGDTQYF; cdr3_length: 18; j_call: TRBJ2-3; clone_size: NA; d_call: TRBD2; v_call: TRBV5-1
cdr3_nt: TGTGCCAGCAGCGAACAGGGGACGAGGTACGAGCAGTACTTC; cdr3_aa: CASSEQGTRYEQYF; cdr3_length: 14; j_call: TRBJ2-7; clone_size: NA; d_call: TRBD1; v_call: TRBV7-2
cdr3_nt: TGCAGTGCTAGAGATGGCCACGAATCAGATACGCAGTATTTT; cdr3_aa: CSARDGHESDTQYF; cdr3_length: 14; j_call: TRBJ2-3; clone_size: once; d_call: NA; v_call: TRBV20-1
cdr3_nt: TGTGCCAGCAGTGATGGACAGCCGTCAATGTCAGGGCTGTTTTTT; cdr3_aa: CASSDGQPSMSGLFF; cdr3_length: 15; j_call: TRBJ1-4; clone_size: few; d_call: NA; v_call: TRBV28
cdr3_nt: TGCAGTGCTAGAGATATCGGGGCTACCTACGAGCAGTACTTC; cdr3_aa: CSARDIGATYEQYF; cdr3_length: 14; j_call: TRBJ2-7; clone_size: many; d_call: NA; v_call: TRBV20-1
cdr3_nt: TGCAGTGCCTTAATACTAGCGGACTCCACCAGAGATACGCAGTATTTT; cdr3_aa: CSALILADSTRDTQYF; cdr3_length: 16; j_call: TRBJ2-3; clone_size: few; d_call: TRBD2; v_call: TRBV20-1
cdr3_nt: TGTGCCAGCAGCCTCTCCGCTAGCGGGGGGTCGAGCTCCTACAATGAGCAGTACTTC; cdr3_aa: CASSLSASGGSSSYNEQYF; cdr3_length: 19; j_call: TRBJ2-7; clone_size: NA; d_call: TRBD2; v_call: TRBV4-2
cdr3_nt: TGCGCCAGCAGCCCACGTGACCTGACAGATTCCCGTGAAGCTTTCTTT; cdr3_aa: CASSPRDLTDSREAFF; cdr3_length: 16; j_call: TRBJ1-1; clone_size: once; d_call: NA; v_call: TRBV4-1
cdr3_nt: TGCAGTGCTAGAGATCGGAGGGTAGGCAATGAGCAGTTCTTC; cdr3_aa: CSARDRRVGNEQFF; cdr3_length: 14; j_call: TRBJ2-1; clone_size: NA; d_call: NA; v_call: TRBV20-1
cdr3_nt: TGTGCCAGCATCCTTGGGACAGGGCGAAATTCACCCCTCCACTTT; cdr3_aa: CASILGTGRNSPLHF; cdr3_length: 15; j_call: TRBJ1-6; clone_size: NA; d_call: TRBD1; v_call: TRBV28
cdr3_nt: TGTGCCAGCTCACGAATGGGACAGGCCCCCCACAATACGCAGTATTTT; cdr3_aa: CASSRMGQAPHNTQYF; cdr3_length: 16; j_call: TRBJ2-3; clone_size: NA; d_call: TRBD1; v_call: TRBV18
cdr3_nt: TGTGCCAGCAGCTCCAATTGGGTGGGGGCGGCAGATACGCAGTATTTT; cdr3_aa: CASSSNWVGAADTQYF; cdr3_length: 16; j_call: TRBJ2-3; clone_size: NA; d_call: NA; v_call: TRBV5-5
cdr3_nt: TGCAGCGTCGGACAGGGGCCGGGAGATACGCAGTATTTT; cdr3_aa: CSVGQGPGDTQYF; cdr3_length: 13; j_call: TRBJ2-3; clone_size: few; d_call: TRBD1; v_call: TRBV29-1
cdr3_nt: TGTGCCAGCAGCTTGGAGCGGGAAGTCTACGAGCAGTACTTC; cdr3_aa: CASSLEREVYEQYF; cdr3_length: 14; j_call: TRBJ2-7; clone_size: NA; d_call: TRBD2; v_call: TRBV7-9
cdr3_nt: TGTGCCATCTCATATGCCGGGACTAGCGGGGCAAATACGCAGTATTTT; cdr3_aa: CAISYAGTSGANTQYF; cdr3_length: 16; j_call: TRBJ2-3; clone_size: NA; d_call: TRBD2; v_call: TRBV10-3
cdr3_nt: TGTGCCAGCAACTTTAACCCCGTACTAGCGGATACCGGGGAGCTGTTTTTT; cdr3_aa: CASNFNPVLADTGELFF; cdr3_length: 17; j_call: TRBJ2-2; clone_size: NA; d_call: TRBD2; v_call: TRBV28
cdr3_nt: TGTGCCAGCAGCTCACCCTCGGTCAGGGGAGAAGGCTACACCTTC; cdr3_aa: CASSSPSVRGEGYTF; cdr3_length: 15; j_call: TRBJ1-2; clone_size: NA; d_call: NA; v_call: TRBV7-9
cdr3_nt: TGTGCCAGCAGCTTAGTGGTGGGAATAACCTACGAGCAGTACTTC; cdr3_aa: CASSLVVGITYEQYF; cdr3_length: 15; j_call: TRBJ2-7; clone_size: once; d_call: NA; v_call: TRBV7-2
cdr3_nt: TGTGCCAGCACCCCCGAGGCGGGGATAAAGACCCAGTACTTC; cdr3_aa: CASTPEAGIKTQYF; cdr3_length: 14; j_call: TRBJ2-5; clone_size: NA; d_call: NA; v_call: TRBV7-2
cdr3_nt: TGTGCCAGCAGCTTAACGACAGACCAAGCTTTCTTT; cdr3_aa: CASSLTTDQAFF; cdr3_length: 12; j_call: TRBJ1-1; clone_size: NA; d_call: NA; v_call: TRBV7-9
cdr3_nt: TGTGCCAGCAGCTACGCCGAGAGGGGAGGGCTTCTTGGCTACACCTTC; cdr3_aa: CASSYAERGGLLGYTF; cdr3_length: 16; j_call: TRBJ1-2; clone_size: few; d_call: NA; v_call: TRBV7-8
cdr3_nt: TGTGCCAGCAGCTTACGCGGAGTACCCACAGATACGCAGTATTTT; cdr3_aa: CASSLRGVPTDTQYF; cdr3_length: 15; j_call: TRBJ2-3; clone_size: few; d_call: NA; v_call: TRBV7-9
cdr3_nt: TGTGCCAGCAGCTTGTACGGGGGGGGACTAGCGAGCACAGATACGCAGTATTTT; cdr3_aa: CASSLYGGGLASTDTQYF; cdr3_length: 18; j_call: TRBJ2-3; clone_size: few; d_call: TRBD2; v_call: TRBV7-2
cdr3_nt: TGCAGTGCTAGAATGGGTCCCTACGAGCAGTACTTC; cdr3_aa: CSARMGPYEQYF; cdr3_length: 12; j_call: TRBJ2-7; clone_size: NA; d_call: NA; v_call: TRBV20-1
cdr3_nt: TGCGCCAGCAGCCCCGGTTTAGCGGGACCCACCTACGAGCAGTACTTC; cdr3_aa: CASSPGLAGPTYEQYF; cdr3_length: 16; j_call: TRBJ2-7; clone_size: few; d_call: TRBD2; v_call: TRBV5-1
cdr3_nt: TGTGCCGGCAGCCAAGCGCACCTGACAGGGTCAAGCACAGATACGCAGTATTTT; cdr3_aa: CAGSQAHLTGSSTDTQYF; cdr3_length: 18; j_call: TRBJ2-3; clone_size: NA; d_call: TRBD1; v_call: TRBV14
cdr3_nt: TGTGCCAGCAGTTGGGCAGGGACAGGGGGATACGAGCAGTACTTC; cdr3_aa: CASSWAGTGGYEQYF; cdr3_length: 15; j_call: TRBJ2-7; clone_size: NA; d_call: TRBD1; v_call: TRBV27
cdr3_nt: TGTGCCAGCAGTTTAGGGTTCGGGGACGAGCAGTACTTC; cdr3_aa: CASSLGFGDEQYF; cdr3_length: 13; j_call: TRBJ2-7; clone_size: few; d_call: NA; v_call: TRBV28
cdr3_nt: TGTGCCACCAGTGATGCCGGGAGTCAAGAGACCCAGTACTTC; cdr3_aa: CATSDAGSQETQYF; cdr3_length: 14; j_call: TRBJ2-5; clone_size: few; d_call: NA; v_call: TRBV24-1
cdr3_nt: TGCGCCAGCAGCTTGGGATCACAGGGAGAGACCCAGTACTTC; cdr3_aa: CASSLGSQGETQYF; cdr3_length: 14; j_call: TRBJ2-5; clone_size: NA; d_call: NA; v_call: TRBV5-1
cdr3_nt: TGTGCCAGCACCCCAAGGAGCCTAAGCTCCTACAATGAGCAGTTCTTC; cdr3_aa: CASTPRSLSSYNEQFF; cdr3_length: 16; j_call: TRBJ2-1; clone_size: few; d_call: NA; v_call: TRBV7-9
cdr3_nt: TGCGCCAGCAGCCCCGGTAGAGGCAGCACAGATACGCAGTATTTT; cdr3_aa: CASSPGRGSTDTQYF; cdr3_length: 15; j_call: TRBJ2-3; clone_size: few; d_call: NA; v_call: TRBV5-1
cdr3_nt: TGTGCCAGCAGTTCCCAGGGGGAGCGGTCACCCCTCCACTTT; cdr3_aa: CASSSQGERSPLHF; cdr3_length: 14; j_call: TRBJ1-6; clone_size: few; d_call: TRBD1; v_call: TRBV6-5
cdr3_nt: TGTGCCAGCAGTTTATCGCCGGGTCAGCCCCAGCATTTT; cdr3_aa: CASSLSPGQPQHF; cdr3_length: 13; j_call: TRBJ1-5; clone_size: few; d_call: NA; v_call: TRBV27
cdr3_nt: TGTGCCAGCAGCGCATCACTGGGGGGACAGGGGGCCGCCAAAAACATTCAGTACTTC; cdr3_aa: CASSASLGGQGAAKNIQYF; cdr3_length: 19; j_call: TRBJ2-4; clone_size: NA; d_call: TRBD1; v_call: TRBV9
cdr3_nt: TGCAGTGCTCTGGGGGGGGCGGAGACCCAGTACTTC; cdr3_aa: CSALGGAETQYF; cdr3_length: 12; j_call: TRBJ2-5; clone_size: NA; d_call: NA; v_call: TRBV20-1
cdr3_nt: TGCGCCAGCAGCCAAGATCTAGCGGGAGGCGCAGATACGCAGTATTTT; cdr3_aa: CASSQDLAGGADTQYF; cdr3_length: 16; j_call: TRBJ2-3; clone_size: few; d_call: TRBD2; v_call: TRBV4-3
cdr3_nt: TGTGCCAGCACCCTACCAGGACAGCCGAACACTGAAGCTTTCTTT; cdr3_aa: CASTLPGQPNTEAFF; cdr3_length: 15; j_call: TRBJ1-1; clone_size: NA; d_call: NA; v_call: TRBV12-3/TRBV12-4